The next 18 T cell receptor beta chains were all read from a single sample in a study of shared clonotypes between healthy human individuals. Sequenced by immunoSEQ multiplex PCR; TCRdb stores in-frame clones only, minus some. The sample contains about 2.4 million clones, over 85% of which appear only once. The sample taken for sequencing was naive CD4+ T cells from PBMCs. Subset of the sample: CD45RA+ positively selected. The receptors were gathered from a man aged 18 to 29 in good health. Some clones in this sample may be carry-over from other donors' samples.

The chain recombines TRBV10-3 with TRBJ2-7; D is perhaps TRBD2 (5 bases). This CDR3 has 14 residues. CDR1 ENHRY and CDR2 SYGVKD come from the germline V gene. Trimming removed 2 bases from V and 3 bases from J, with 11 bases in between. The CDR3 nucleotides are TGTGCCATCAGTGAGCGGGGTTCGAACTACGAGCAGTACTTC. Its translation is CAISERGSNYEQYF.

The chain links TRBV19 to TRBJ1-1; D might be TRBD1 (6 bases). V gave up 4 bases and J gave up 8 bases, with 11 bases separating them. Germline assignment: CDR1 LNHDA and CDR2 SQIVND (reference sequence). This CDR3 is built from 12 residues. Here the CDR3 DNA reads TGTGCCAGTAGTACCCGGACAGCAGAAGCTTTCTTT. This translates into CASSTRTAEAFF.

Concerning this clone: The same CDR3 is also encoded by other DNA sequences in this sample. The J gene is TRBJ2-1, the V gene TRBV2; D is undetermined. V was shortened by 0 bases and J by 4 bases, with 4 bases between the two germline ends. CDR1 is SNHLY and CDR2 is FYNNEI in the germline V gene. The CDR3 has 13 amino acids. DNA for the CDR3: TGTGCCAGCAGTGAAGCGGGGTACAATGAGCAGTTCTTC. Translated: CASSEAGYNEQFF.

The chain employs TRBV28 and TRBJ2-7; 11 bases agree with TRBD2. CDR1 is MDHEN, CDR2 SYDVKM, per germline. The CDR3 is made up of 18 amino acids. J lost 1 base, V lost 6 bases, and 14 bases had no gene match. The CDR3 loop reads CASSRFWDRLAGSYEQYF. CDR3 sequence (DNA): TGTGCCAGCAGCCGATTTTGGGACCGACTAGCGGGGTCCTACGAGCAGTACTTC.

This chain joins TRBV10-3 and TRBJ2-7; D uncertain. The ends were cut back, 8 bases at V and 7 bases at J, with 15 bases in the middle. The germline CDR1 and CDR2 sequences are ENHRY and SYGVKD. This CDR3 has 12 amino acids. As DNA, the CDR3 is TGTGCCATCGGTAGGGCGGTGGAGGAGCAGTACTTC. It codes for CAIGRAVEEQYF.

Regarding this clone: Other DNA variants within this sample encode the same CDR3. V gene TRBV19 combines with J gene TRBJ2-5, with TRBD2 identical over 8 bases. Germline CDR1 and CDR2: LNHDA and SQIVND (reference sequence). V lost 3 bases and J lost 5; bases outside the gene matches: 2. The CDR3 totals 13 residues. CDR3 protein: CASSIRGGETQYF. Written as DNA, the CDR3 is TGTGCCAGTAGTATTCGCGGGGGGGAGACCCAGTACTTC.

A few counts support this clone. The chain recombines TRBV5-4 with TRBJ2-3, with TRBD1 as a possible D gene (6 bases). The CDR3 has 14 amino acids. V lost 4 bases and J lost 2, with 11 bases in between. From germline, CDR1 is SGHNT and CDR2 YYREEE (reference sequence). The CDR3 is CASSPTGHTDTQYF. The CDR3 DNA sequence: TGTGCCAGCAGCCCAACAGGGCACACAGATACGCAGTATTTT.

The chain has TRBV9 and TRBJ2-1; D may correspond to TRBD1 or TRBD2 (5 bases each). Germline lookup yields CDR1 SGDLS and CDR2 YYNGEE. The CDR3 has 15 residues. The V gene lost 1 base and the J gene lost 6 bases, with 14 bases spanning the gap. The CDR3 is CASSVRGSGANEQFF. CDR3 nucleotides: TGTGCCAGCAGCGTACGGGGTAGTGGGGCCAATGAGCAGTTCTTC.

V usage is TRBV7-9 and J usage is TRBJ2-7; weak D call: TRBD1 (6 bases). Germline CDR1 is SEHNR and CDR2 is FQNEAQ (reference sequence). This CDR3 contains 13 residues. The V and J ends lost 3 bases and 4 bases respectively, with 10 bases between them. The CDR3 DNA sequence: TGTGCCAGCAGCTTGGAGACAGGATACGAGCAGTACTTC. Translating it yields CASSLETGYEQYF.

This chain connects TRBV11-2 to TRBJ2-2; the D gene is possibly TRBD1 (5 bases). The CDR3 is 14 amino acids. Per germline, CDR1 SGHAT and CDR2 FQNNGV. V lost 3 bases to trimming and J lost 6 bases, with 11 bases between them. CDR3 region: CASSFLQGPGELFF. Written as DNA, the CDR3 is TGTGCCAGCAGCTTTCTCCAGGGTCCCGGGGAGCTGTTTTTT.

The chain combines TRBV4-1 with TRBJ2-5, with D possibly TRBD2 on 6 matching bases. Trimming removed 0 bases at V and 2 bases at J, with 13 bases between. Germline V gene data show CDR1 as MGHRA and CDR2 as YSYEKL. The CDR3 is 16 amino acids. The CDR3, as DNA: TGCGCCAGCAGCCAAGATGGGAGAGGACTACAAGAGACCCAGTACTTC. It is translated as CASSQDGRGLQETQYF.

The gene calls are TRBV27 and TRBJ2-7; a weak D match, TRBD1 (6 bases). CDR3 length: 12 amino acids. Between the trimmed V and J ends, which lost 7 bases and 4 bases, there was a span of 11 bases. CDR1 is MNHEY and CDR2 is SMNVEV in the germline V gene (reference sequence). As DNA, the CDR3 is TGTGCCAGCAAAGCAGGGGAATACGAGCAGTACTTC. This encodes CASKAGEYEQYF.

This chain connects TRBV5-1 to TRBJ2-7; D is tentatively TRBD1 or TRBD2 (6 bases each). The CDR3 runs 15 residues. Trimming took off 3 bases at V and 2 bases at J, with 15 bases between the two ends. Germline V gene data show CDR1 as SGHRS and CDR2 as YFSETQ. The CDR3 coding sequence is TGCGCCAGCAGCTCGCCTAACGGGGGCCCCTACGAGCAGTACTTC. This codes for CASSSPNGGPYEQYF.

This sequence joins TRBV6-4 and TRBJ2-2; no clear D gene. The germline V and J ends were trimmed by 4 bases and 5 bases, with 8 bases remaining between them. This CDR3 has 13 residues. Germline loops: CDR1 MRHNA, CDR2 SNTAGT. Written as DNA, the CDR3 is TGTGCCAGCAGTGTCGTGGGAACCGGGGAGCTGTTTTTT. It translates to CASSVVGTGELFF.

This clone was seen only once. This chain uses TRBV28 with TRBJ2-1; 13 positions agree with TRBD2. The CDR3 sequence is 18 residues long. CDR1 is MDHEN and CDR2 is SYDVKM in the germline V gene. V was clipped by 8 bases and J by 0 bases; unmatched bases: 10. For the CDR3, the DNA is TGTGCCAGCTGGGGACTAGCGGGATCCTCAAGCTCCTACAATGAGCAGTTCTTC. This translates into CASWGLAGSSSSYNEQFF. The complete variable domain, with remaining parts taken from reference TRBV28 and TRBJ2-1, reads DVKVTQSSRYLVKRTGEKVFLECVQDMDHENMFWYRQDPGLGLRLIYFSYDVKMKEKGDIPEGYSVSREKKERFSLILESASTNQTSMYLCASWGLAGSSSSYNEQFFGPGTRLTVL.

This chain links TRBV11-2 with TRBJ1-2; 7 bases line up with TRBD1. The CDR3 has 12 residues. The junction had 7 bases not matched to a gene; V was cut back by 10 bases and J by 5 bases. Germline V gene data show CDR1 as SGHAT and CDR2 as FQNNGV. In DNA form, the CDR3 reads TGTGCCACGGAGACAGGGCGGTATGGCTACACCTTC. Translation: CATETGRYGYTF.

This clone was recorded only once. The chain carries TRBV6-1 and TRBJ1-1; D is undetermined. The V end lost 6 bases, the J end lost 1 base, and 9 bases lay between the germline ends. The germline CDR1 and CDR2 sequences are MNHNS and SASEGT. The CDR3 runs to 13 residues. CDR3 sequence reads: CASSWTSNTEAFF. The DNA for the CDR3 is TGTGCCAGCAGCTGGACCTCGAACACTGAAGCTTTCTTT.

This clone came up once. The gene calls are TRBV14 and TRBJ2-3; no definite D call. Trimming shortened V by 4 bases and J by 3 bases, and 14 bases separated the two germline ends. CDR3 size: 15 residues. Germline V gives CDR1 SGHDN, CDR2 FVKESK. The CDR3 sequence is CASSPTGGRTDTQYF. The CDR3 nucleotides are TGTGCCAGCAGCCCTACCGGTGGTAGGACAGATACGCAGTATTTT.